Below, 4 T cell receptor beta chains from the same sample are listed, as sequenced in a study of CD8+ T cells in alopecia areata. Following extraction, RNA underwent reverse transcription to cDNA, which served as the sequencing template. Using immunoSEQ multiplex PCR, the repertoire was profiled, and TCRdb retains in-frame clones only, with some absent. This sample has some 130,000 clones; around 56% occur once, and the top ten carry about 0.5%. The treatment is: oral pan-JAK inhibitor, 5-10 mg twice daily. The material sequenced was CD4+ T cells sorted from blood, taken at week 4, from a patient treated with tofacitinib. Receptors originate from a human donor with alopecia areata.

This clone was seen at least ten times. This chain connects TRBV14 to TRBJ1-1, with a weak D call TRBD1 (5 bases). Germline values: CDR1 SGHDN, CDR2 FVKESK. The CDR3 totals 16 residues. V lost 4 bases and J lost 10, with 25 bases in between. The CDR3 spells CASSRKGLGRGDSAFF. The DNA for the CDR3 is TGTGCCAGCAGCCGCAAGGGGTTGGGACGCGGTGATTCAGCTTTCTTT.

The chain uses TRBV9 and TRBJ1-2; 7 bases map to TRBD1. J gave up 6 bases and V 4 bases, and 12 bases lay outside the gene matches. Germline V gene data show CDR1 as SGDLS and CDR2 as YYNGEE. CDR3 length equals 15 residues. Here the CDR3 reads CASSTEQGRADGYTF. DNA of the CDR3: TGTGCCAGCAGCACCGAACAGGGGCGCGCGGATGGCTACACCTTC.

The chain is built from TRBV30 and TRBJ1-1, with 9 bases aligning to TRBD1. Germline V gene lookup returns CDR1 GTSNPN and CDR2 SVGIG (reference sequence). Trimming cost V 2 bases and J 10 bases; bases outside gene matches: 8. CDR3 size: 13 residues. The CDR3 nucleotides read TGTGCCTGGAGTAATTCGGGACAGGGAAGAGCTTTCTTT. It is translated as CAWSNSGQGRAFF. Full variable domain (rest looked up from reference TRBV30 and TRBJ1-1): SQTIHQWPATLVQPVGSPLSLECTVEGTSNPNLYWYRQAAGRGLQLLFYSVGIGQISSEVPQNLSASRPQDRQFILSSKKLLLSDSGFYLCAWSNSGQGRAFFGQGTRLTVV.

This clone has more than one count but fewer than ten. The rearrangement uses TRBV20-1 and TRBJ2-1; tentatively, D is TRBD1 or TRBD2 (5 bases each). Trimming left V 5 bases short and J 5 bases short, with 7 bases between. The V gene's germline CDR1 is DFQATT and CDR2 SNEGSKA (reference sequence). This CDR3 has 11 amino acids. CDR3: CSALGDNEQFF. In DNA form, the CDR3 reads TGCAGTGCTCTGGGGGACAATGAGCAGTTCTTC.